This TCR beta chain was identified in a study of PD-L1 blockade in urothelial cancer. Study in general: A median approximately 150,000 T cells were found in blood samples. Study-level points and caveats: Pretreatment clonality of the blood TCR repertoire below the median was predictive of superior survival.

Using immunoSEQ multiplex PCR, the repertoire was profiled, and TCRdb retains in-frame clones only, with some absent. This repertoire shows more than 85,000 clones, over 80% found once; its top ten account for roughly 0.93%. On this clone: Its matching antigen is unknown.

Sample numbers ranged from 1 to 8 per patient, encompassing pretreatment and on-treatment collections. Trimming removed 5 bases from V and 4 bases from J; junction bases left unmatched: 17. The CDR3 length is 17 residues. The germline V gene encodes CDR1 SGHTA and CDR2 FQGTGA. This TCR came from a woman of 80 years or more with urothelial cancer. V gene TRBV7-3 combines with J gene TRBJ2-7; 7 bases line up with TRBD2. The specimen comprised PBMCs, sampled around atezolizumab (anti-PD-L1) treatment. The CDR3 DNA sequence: TGTGCCAGCAGCCCCTTCAGTGAGGGAGGGGCAAGGTACGAGCAGTACTTC. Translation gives CASSPFSEGGARYEQYF.